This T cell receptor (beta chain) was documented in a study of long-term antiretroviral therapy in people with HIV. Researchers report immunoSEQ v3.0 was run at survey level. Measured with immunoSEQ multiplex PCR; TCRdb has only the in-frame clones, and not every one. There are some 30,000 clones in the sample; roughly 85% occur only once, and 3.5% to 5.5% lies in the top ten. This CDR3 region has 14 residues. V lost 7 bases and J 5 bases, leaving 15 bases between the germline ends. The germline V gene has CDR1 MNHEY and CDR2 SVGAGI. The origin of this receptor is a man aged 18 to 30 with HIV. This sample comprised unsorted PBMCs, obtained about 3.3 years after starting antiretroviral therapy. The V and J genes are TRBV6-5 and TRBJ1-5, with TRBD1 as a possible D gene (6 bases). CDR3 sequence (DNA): TGTGCCAGCAAGCAAGGGGGTTCGGATCAGCCCCAGCATTTT. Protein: CASKQGGSDQPQHF.